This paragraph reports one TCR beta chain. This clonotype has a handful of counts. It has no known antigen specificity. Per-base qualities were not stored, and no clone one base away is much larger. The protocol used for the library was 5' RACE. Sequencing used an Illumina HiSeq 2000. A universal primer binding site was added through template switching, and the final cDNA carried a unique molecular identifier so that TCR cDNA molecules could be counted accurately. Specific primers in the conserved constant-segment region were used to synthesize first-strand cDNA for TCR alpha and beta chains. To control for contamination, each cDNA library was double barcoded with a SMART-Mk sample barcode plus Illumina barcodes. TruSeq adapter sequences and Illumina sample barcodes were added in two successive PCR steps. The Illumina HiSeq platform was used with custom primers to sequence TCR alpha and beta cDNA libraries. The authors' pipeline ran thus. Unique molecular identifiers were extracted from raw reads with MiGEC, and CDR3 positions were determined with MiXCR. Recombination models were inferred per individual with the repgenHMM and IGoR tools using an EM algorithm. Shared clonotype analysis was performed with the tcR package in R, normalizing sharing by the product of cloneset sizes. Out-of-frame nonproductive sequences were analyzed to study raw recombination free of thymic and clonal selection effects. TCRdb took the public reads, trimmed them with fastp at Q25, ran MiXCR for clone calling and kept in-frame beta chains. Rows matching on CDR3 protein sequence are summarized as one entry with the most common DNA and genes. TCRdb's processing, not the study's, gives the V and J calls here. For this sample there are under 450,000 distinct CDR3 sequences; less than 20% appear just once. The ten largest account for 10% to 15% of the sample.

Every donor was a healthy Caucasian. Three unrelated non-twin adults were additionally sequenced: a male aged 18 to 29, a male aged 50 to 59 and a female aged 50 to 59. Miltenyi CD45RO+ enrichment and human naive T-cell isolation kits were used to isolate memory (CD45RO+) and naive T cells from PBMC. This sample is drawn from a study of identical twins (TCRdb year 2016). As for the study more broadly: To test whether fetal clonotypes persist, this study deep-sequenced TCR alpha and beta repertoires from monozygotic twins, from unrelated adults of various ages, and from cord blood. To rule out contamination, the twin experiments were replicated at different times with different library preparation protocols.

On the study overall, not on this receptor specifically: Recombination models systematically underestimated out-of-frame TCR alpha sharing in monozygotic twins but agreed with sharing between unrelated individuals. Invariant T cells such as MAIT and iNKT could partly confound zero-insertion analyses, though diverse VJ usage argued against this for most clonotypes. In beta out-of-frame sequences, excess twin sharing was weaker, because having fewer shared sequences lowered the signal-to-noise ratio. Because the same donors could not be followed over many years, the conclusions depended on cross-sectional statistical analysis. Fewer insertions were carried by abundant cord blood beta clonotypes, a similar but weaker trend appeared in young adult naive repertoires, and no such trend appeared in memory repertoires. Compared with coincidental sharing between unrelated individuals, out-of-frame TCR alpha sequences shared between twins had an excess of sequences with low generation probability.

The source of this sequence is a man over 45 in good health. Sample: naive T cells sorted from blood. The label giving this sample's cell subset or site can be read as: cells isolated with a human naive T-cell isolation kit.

CDR3 loop: CACHRGGEQYF. In nucleotide form, the sequence is TGTGCCTGCCACAGGGGCGGCGAGCAGTACTTC. This receptor chain uses TRBV30 and TRBJ2-7, with 7 bases in between that match TRBD1. Counted from cysteine to phenylalanine, this CDR3 has 11 amino acids. CDR3 DNA only is kept here, 33 bases in frame from base 1. CDR1 and CDR2 (GTSNPN, SVGIG) derive from the germline V gene (reference sequence). V trim: 6 bases; J trim: 6 bases; unmatched bases: 5.